The source of this T cell receptor (beta chain) is a study of response to subunit inactivated influenza vaccine. Study-wide results and limits: Researchers suggested that each seasonal influenza vaccination recruits few new T cells.

Ten or more counts support this clonotype. Its antigen is undetermined. TCRdb analysed the RT-PCR reads with MiXCR anew, one entry per CDR3 protein. This table has 530,000 or so distinct CDR3 sequences, roughly 10% appearing once. Germline values: CDR1 SGHTA, CDR2 FQGNSA. The CDR3 is 13 amino acids. V gave up 3 bases and J gave up 6 bases, with 9 bases separating them. The TCR sequence derives from a man aged 45-65 years who received an inactivated influenza vaccine. This rearrangement joins TRBV7-2 to TRBJ2-1, with a tentative D call TRBD2 (5 bases). The starting material was PBMCs from blood, obtained on the day of vaccination. The CDR3 protein is CASSLDWTNEQFF. The CDR3 DNA is TGTGCCAGCAGCTTGGACTGGACCAATGAGCAGTTCTTC.